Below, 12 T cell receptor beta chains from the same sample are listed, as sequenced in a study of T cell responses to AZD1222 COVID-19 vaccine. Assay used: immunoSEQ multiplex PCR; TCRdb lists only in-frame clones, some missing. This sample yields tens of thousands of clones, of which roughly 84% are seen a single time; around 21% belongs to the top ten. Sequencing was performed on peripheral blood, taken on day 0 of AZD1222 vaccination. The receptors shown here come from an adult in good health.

CDR3 nucleotides: TGTGCCAGCAGCCTCGGGACAGGGTGGGGAGAGACCCAGTACTTC. Translating it yields CASSLGTGWGETQYF. The gene calls are TRBV11-2 and TRBJ2-5, with TRBD1 matching 9 bases. The germline CDR1 and CDR2 sequences are SGHAT and FQNNGV. The CDR3 is 15 amino acids. V was pared by 5 bases and J by 4 bases, with 8 bases of the junction left unmatched.

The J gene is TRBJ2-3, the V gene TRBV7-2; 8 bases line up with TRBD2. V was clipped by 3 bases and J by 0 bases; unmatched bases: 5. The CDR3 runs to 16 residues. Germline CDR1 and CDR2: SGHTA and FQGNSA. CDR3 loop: CASSFRGRPSTDTQYF. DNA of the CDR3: TGTGCCAGCAGCTTTCGCGGGAGGCCTAGCACAGATACGCAGTATTTT.

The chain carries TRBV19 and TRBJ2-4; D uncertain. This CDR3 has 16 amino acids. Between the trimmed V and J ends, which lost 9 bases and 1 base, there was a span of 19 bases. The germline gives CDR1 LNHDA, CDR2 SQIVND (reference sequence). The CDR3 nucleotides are TGTGCCAGCCAGCCTTTAGCTGGTTTGGCCAAAAACATTCAGTACTTC. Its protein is CASQPLAGLAKNIQYF.

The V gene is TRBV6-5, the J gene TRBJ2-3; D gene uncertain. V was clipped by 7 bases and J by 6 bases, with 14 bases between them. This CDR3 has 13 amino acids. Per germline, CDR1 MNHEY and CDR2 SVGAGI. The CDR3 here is CASIGPNADTQYF. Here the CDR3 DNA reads TGTGCCAGCATAGGTCCAAACGCGGATACGCAGTATTTT.

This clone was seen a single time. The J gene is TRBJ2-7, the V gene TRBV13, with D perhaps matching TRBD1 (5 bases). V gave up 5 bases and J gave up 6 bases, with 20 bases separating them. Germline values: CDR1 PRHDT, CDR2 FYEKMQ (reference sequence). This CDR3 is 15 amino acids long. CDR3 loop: CASSDNPSTVSEQYF. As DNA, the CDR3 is TGTGCCAGCAGCGACAACCCCTCGACAGTAAGCGAGCAGTACTTC.

The CDR3 nucleotides read TGTGCCAGCAGCTTGAGTAGCGGGAGTGGGTACGAGCAGTACTTC. Its translation is CASSLSSGSGYEQYF. The chain is built from TRBV5-4 and TRBJ2-7; 9 bases map to TRBD2. Germline V gene lookup returns CDR1 SGHNT and CDR2 YYREEE (reference sequence). CDR3 length: 15 amino acids. V shed 1 base, J shed 4 bases, and the junction held 6 bases outside the gene matches.

CDR3 DNA sequence: TGCAGTGCTGAGGACGGAGAGACCCAGTACTTC. Translated: CSAEDGETQYF. The chain combines TRBV20-1 with TRBJ2-5; D call uncertain. In germline, CDR1 is DFQATT, CDR2 SNEGSKA (reference sequence). This CDR3 contains 11 residues. V was clipped by 5 bases and J by 4 bases, with 8 bases between them.

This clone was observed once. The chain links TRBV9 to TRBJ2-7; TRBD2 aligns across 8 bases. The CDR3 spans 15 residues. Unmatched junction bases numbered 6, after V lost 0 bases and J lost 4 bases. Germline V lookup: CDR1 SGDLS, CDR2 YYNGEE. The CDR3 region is CASSVGGAGAYEQYF. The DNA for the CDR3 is TGTGCCAGCAGCGTAGGAGGAGCGGGGGCTTACGAGCAGTACTTC.

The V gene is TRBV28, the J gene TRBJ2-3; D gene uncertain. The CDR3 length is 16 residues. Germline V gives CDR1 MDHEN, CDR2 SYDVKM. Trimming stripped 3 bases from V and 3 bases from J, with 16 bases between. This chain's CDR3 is CASSFPPIKRTDTQYF. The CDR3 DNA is TGTGCCAGCAGTTTCCCTCCTATAAAAAGGACAGATACGCAGTATTTT.

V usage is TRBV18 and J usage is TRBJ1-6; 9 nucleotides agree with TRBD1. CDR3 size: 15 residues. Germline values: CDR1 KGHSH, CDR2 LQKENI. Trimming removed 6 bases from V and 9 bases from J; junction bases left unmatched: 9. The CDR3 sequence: CASSPGGQGSSPLHF. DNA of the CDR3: TGTGCCAGCTCCCCCGGGGGACAGGGAAGTTCACCCCTCCACTTT.

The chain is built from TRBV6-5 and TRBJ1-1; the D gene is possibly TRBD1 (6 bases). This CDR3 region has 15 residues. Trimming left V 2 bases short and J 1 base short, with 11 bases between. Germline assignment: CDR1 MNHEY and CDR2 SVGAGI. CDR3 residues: CASSYIGGGNTEAFF. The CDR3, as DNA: TGTGCCAGCAGTTACATAGGGGGAGGGAACACTGAAGCTTTCTTT.

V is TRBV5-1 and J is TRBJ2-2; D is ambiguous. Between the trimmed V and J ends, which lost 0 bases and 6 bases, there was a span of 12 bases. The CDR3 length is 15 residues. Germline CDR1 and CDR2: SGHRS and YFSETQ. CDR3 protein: CASSLGPDRSGELFF. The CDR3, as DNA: TGCGCCAGCAGCTTGGGGCCCGACCGATCCGGGGAGCTGTTTTTT. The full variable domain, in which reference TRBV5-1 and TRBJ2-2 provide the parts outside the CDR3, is KAGVTQTPRYLIKTRGQQVTLSCSPISGHRSVSWYQQTPGQGLQFLFEYFSETQRNKGNFPGRFSGRQFSNSRSEMNVSTLELGDSALYLCASSLGPDRSGELFFGEGSRLTVL.